These 6 T cell receptor beta chains were all obtained from the same sample, sequenced in a study of blood T cell repertoires in COVID-19. Clones were sequenced by immunoSEQ multiplex PCR, and TCRdb holds only the in-frame ones, with some missing. Counted here are hundreds of thousands of clones, approximately 83% occurring once; the ten biggest clones make up roughly 15%. The sample consisted of peripheral blood. The receptors were gathered from a human donor in a cohort sampled during active COVID-19.

This rearrangement joins TRBV7-8 to TRBJ1-2; D ambiguous. There are 13 residues in the CDR3. V was pared by 4 bases and J by 4 bases, with 10 bases between. Germline V gene sequence: CDR1 SGHVS, CDR2 FQNEAQ. CDR3 sequence reads: CASSSGSVYGYTF. The CDR3 nucleotides read TGTGCCAGCAGCTCGGGGTCCGTCTATGGCTACACCTTC.

The chain recombines TRBV2 with TRBJ2-1, with unresolved D. This CDR3 has 14 residues. Germline V gives CDR1 SNHLY, CDR2 FYNNEI. CDR3 sequence reads: CGSKATDTYNEQFF. In DNA, the CDR3 is TGTGGCTCAAAGGCCACAGACACCTACAATGAGCAGTTCTTC.

The chain is built from TRBV5-1 and TRBJ1-4; TRBD1 matches at 8 bases. Trimming took 3 bases from V and 5 from J; bases not matched to a gene: 12. The CDR3 spans 17 residues. The germline CDR1 and CDR2 sequences are SGHRS and YFSETQ. The CDR3 region has the DNA TGCGCCAGCAGCTCAGGACAGGGAGTGGGTCGGAATGAAAAACTGTTTTTT. Protein product: CASSSGQGVGRNEKLFF.

The genes are TRBV30 and TRBJ1-2; D perhaps matches TRBD1 (6 bases). Per the germline V gene, CDR1 is GTSNPN and CDR2 is SVGIG (reference sequence). V was cut by 6 bases and J by 4 bases, with 15 bases left in between. There are 13 residues in the CDR3. CDR3 bases: TGTGCCTGTTGGGACACAACCTCCTATGGCTACACCTTC. This gives the protein CACWDTTSYGYTF.

CDR3 protein: CASSSTGEQPQHF. The DNA for the CDR3 is TGCGCCAGCAGCTCGACAGGGGAGCAGCCCCAGCATTTT. The chain is built from TRBV5-1 and TRBJ1-5; 8 nucleotides agree with TRBD1. Germline lookup yields CDR1 SGHRS and CDR2 YFSETQ. V lost 3 bases to trimming and J lost 7 bases; unmatched junction nucleotides: 3. The CDR3 sequence is 13 residues long. The whole variable domain, filled in from reference TRBV5-1 and TRBJ1-5, reads KAGVTQTPRYLIKTRGQQVTLSCSPISGHRSVSWYQQTPGQGLQFLFEYFSETQRNKGNFPGRFSGRQFSNSRSEMNVSTLELGDSALYLCASSSTGEQPQHFGDGTRLSIL.

The rearrangement joins TRBV5-4 to TRBJ2-1; D might be TRBD2 (6 bases). The V gene lost 0 bases and the J gene lost 1 base, with 8 bases spanning the gap. The CDR3 has 15 residues. CDR1 and CDR2 from the germline V gene are SGHNT and YYREEE (reference sequence). In nucleotides, the CDR3 is TGTGCCAGCAGCTTGGCGGGAGAGTCCTACAATGAGCAGTTCTTC. This codes for CASSLAGESYNEQFF. Variable domain in full (rest from reference TRBV5-4 and TRBJ2-1): ETGVTQSPTHLIKTRGQQVTLRCSSQSGHNTVSWYQQALGQGPQFIFQYYREEENGRGNFPPRFSGLQFPNYSSELNVNALELDDSALYLCASSLAGESYNEQFFGPGTRLTVL.